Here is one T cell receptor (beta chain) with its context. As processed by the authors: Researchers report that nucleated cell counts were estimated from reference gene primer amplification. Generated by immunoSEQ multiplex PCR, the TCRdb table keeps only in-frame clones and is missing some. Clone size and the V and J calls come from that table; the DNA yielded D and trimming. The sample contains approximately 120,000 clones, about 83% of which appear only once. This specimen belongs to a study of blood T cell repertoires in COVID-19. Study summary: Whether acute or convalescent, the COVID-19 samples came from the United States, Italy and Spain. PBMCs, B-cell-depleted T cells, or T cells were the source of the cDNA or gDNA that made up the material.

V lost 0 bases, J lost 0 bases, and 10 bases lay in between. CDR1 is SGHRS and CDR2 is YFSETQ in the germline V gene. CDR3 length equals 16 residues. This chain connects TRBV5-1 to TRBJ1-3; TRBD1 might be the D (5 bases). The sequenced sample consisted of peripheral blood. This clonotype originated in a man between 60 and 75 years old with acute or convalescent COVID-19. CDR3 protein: CASSLVGGPSGNTIYF. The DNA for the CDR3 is TGCGCCAGCAGCTTGGTGGGGGGACCCTCTGGAAACACCATATATTTT.